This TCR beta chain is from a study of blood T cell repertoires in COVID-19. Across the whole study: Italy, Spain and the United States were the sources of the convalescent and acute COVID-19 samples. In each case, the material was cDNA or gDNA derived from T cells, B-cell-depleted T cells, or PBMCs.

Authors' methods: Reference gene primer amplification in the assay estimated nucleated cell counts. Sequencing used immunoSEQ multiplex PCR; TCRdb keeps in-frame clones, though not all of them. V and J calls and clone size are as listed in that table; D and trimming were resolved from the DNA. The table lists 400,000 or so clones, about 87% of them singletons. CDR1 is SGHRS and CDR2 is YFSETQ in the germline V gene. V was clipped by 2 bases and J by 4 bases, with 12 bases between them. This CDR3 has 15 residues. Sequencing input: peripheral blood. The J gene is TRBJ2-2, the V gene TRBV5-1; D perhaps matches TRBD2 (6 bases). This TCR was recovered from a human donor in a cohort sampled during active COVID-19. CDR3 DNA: TGCGCCAGCAGCTTTCGGCAGGGAGGCACCGGGGAGCTGTTTTTT. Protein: CASSFRQGGTGELFF. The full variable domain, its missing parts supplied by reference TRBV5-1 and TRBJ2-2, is KAGVTQTPRYLIKTRGQQVTLSCSPISGHRSVSWYQQTPGQGLQFLFEYFSETQRNKGNFPGRFSGRQFSNSRSEMNVSTLELGDSALYLCASSFRQGGTGELFFGEGSRLTVL.